This T cell receptor (beta chain) was recovered during a study of T cell responses to AZD1222 COVID-19 vaccine. Study results and limitations: Spike-wide coverage was observed for vaccine-associated CD4 TCRs, with dominant responses at 160-218 and 743-854.

Comment on this clone: The antigen remains undetermined.

Measured with immunoSEQ multiplex PCR; TCRdb has only the in-frame clones, and not every one. This table has about 110,000 clones, less than 90% appearing once. The CDR3 length is 15 residues. Germline V lookup: CDR1 SGDLS, CDR2 YYNGEE. V was pared by 3 bases and J by 8 bases, with 17 bases between. The rearrangement joins TRBV9 to TRBJ1-4, with D tentatively TRBD1 (6 bases). The TCR comes from an adult in good health. Sequenced here: peripheral blood, sampled on day 0 of AZD1222 vaccination. This CDR3 is CASSALGGAGEKLFF. CDR3 coding DNA: TGTGCCAGCAGCGCCCTAGGGGGGGCAGGGGAAAAACTGTTTTTT.